What follows are 5 T cell receptor beta chains derived from one specimen sequenced in a study of tumor-infiltrating lymphocytes in primary liver carcinoma. Unsorted bulk tissue, about 20-32 mg of it, served as the source for co-extraction of RNA and DNA. A constant-region primer served to make TCR beta cDNA from about 0.5 ug total RNA. Three rounds of nested multiplex PCR with slightly modified ARM-PCR produced TCR beta libraries. Forward primers for TRBV1-TRBV30 and a C-beta reverse primer served the first two PCR rounds, at roughly 10 cycles each. TCRdb itself ran the multiplex PCR reads through MiXCR, one entry per CDR3 protein. This table holds fewer than 85,000 distinct CDR3 sequences, approximately 62% found once. Material for sequencing was tumor-adjacent normal liver tissue. The receptor source for this set is a middle-aged man with primary liver carcinoma and hepatitis B virus infection.

This clonotype came up a few times. The conserved phenylalanine or tryptophan is not found at the CDR3 terminus, so this likely reflects a read error. This chain joins TRBV6-1 and TRBJ2-7, with D unclear. The V end lost 5 bases, the J end lost 6 bases, and 14 bases lay between the germline ends. Germline values: CDR1 MNHNS, CDR2 SASEGT. The CDR3 has 13 amino acids. CDR3 nucleotide sequence: TGTGCCAGCAGTTTGGTCCCTACCGGCGAGCAGTACCTC. This encodes CASSLVPTGEQYL.

As regards this clonotype: A read error is possible here, since a much larger clone lies one base away. The V and J genes are TRBV5-1 and TRBJ2-7, with TRBD2 identical over 7 bases. The germline V gene encodes CDR1 SGHRS and CDR2 YFSETQ. CDR3 length: 14 amino acids. CDR3 sequence: CACSYLADPYEQYF. As DNA, the CDR3 is TGCGCCTGCAGCTACCTAGCGGATCCCTACGAGCAGTACTTC.

This clonotype was observed a few times. The chain has TRBV12-3 or TRBV12-4 and TRBJ2-7; D is perhaps TRBD2 (6 bases). The ends were cut back, 8 bases at V and 2 bases at J, with 16 bases in the middle. The length of the CDR3 is 14 residues. The CDR3 DNA reads TGTGCCAGCCGCGGGGCAGAGAGTCCCTACGAGCAGTACTTC. Amino acids: CASRGAESPYEQYF.

With respect to this clonotype: Germline and junction disagree at one end, which may indicate a read error. This chain uses TRBV5-8 with TRBJ2-5, with 11 bases fitting TRBD2. The CDR3 contains 14 residues. The germline CDR1 and CDR2 sequences are SGHTS and YDEGEE. The CDR3 DNA reads TGTGCCGGCAGCTTCGGGACTAGCGGAGAGACCCAGTACTTC. It encodes CAGSFGTSGETQYF. Using reference TRBV5-8 and TRBJ2-5 for the parts outside the CDR3, the full variable domain is EAGVTQSPTHLIKTRGQQATLRCSPISGHTSVYWYQQALGLGLQFLLWYDEGEERNRGNFPPRFSGRQFPNYSSELNVNALELEDSALYLCAGSFGTSGETQYFGPGTRLLVL.

The rearrangement uses TRBV11-2 and TRBJ1-1; no reliable D call. V was clipped by 5 bases and J by 10 bases, with 20 bases between them. This CDR3 has 14 residues. Germline CDR1 SGHAT, CDR2 FQNNGV. The CDR3, as DNA: TGTGCCAGCAGCCTGTTGGCTCACCAGATTGGAGCTTTCTTT. It is translated as CASSLLAHQIGAFF.